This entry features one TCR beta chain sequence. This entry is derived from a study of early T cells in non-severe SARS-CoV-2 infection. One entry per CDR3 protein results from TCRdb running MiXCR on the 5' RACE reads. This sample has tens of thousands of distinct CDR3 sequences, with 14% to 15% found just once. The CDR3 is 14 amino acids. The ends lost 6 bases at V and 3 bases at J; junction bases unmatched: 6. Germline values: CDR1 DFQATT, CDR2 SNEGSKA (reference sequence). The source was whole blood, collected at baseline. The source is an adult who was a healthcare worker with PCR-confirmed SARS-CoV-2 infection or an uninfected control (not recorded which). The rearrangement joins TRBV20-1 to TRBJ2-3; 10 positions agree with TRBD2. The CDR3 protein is CSAVSGRGTDTQYF. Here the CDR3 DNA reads TGCAGTGCCGTAAGCGGGAGGGGGACAGATACGCAGTATTTT.